These T cell receptor beta chains were read from a single sample in a study of OX40 agonist ivuxolimab in advanced cancers. Libraries were prepared by immunoSEQ multiplex PCR; TCRdb keeps only in-frame clonotypes and omits some of them. The top ten clones hold approximately 50% of a sample with approximately 19,000 clones, 90% of them seen once. Sequences were derived from CD4+ or CD8+ T cells sorted from blood, sampled in a trial of the OX40 agonist ivuxolimab. The receptors shown here come from an adult with an advanced solid tumor such as melanoma, head and neck, liver or kidney cancer. Each CDR3 is given with its conserved first and last residue. The order of the fields is D gene, clone size, J gene, V gene, CDR3 protein, CDR3 DNA. The D gene is left open where the match is weak. Rows may omit the clone size; those that give it use once, few, many or a size class.

D gene: -; clone size: -; J gene: TRBJ1-1; V gene: TRBV2; CDR3 protein: CASSEAGGSLNTEAFF; CDR3 DNA: TGTGCCAGCAGTGAAGCCGGGGGCAGCCTGAACACTGAAGCTTTCTTT
D gene: TRBD2; clone size: -; J gene: TRBJ2-1; V gene: TRBV5-1; CDR3 protein: CASSFTQQGTSGDNEQFF; CDR3 DNA: TGCGCCAGCAGCTTCACACAGCAGGGGACTAGCGGGGACAATGAGCAGTTCTTC
D gene: TRBD2; clone size: few; J gene: TRBJ2-1; V gene: TRBV2; CDR3 protein: CASSEGLAAHNEQFF; CDR3 DNA: TGTGCCAGCAGTGAAGGACTAGCGGCCCACAATGAGCAGTTCTTC
D gene: -; clone size: -; J gene: TRBJ1-2; V gene: TRBV5-5; CDR3 protein: CASSPLPGLIYGYTF; CDR3 DNA: TGTGCCAGCAGTCCTCTTCCGGGACTGATCTATGGCTACACCTTC
D gene: -; clone size: -; J gene: TRBJ2-2; V gene: TRBV7-7; CDR3 protein: CASSPELLAQNTGELFF; CDR3 DNA: TGTGCTAGCAGCCCGGAGTTGCTAGCGCAGAACACCGGGGAGCTGTTTTTT
D gene: TRBD1; clone size: -; J gene: TRBJ2-5; V gene: TRBV30; CDR3 protein: CAWMGQLGWETQYF; CDR3 DNA: TGTGCCTGGATGGGACAGTTGGGTTGGGAGACCCAGTACTTC
D gene: -; clone size: -; J gene: TRBJ2-1; V gene: TRBV6-1; CDR3 protein: CASSDVLRFEQFF; CDR3 DNA: TGTGCCAGCAGTGATGTTCTCCGGTTCGAGCAGTTCTTC
D gene: -; clone size: -; J gene: TRBJ1-2; V gene: TRBV10-1; CDR3 protein: CASSDLQSPNSYTF; CDR3 DNA: TGCGCCAGCAGTGACCTACAGAGTCCAAACAGCTACACCTTC
D gene: TRBD2; clone size: -; J gene: TRBJ2-7; V gene: TRBV5-1; CDR3 protein: CASSPAGLAGEFSAYEQYF; CDR3 DNA: TGCGCCAGCAGCCCCGCTGGACTAGCGGGAGAGTTCTCCGCCTACGAGCAGTACTTC
D gene: -; clone size: -; J gene: TRBJ2-1; V gene: TRBV11-2; CDR3 protein: CASSLGSVYNEQFF; CDR3 DNA: TGTGCCAGCAGCTTAGGTTCGGTTTACAATGAGCAGTTCTTC
D gene: -; clone size: -; J gene: TRBJ1-5; V gene: TRBV27; CDR3 protein: CASSSIEGTQPQHF; CDR3 DNA: TGTGCCAGCAGTTCGATTGAGGGGACTCAGCCCCAGCATTTT
D gene: -; clone size: once; J gene: TRBJ1-5; V gene: TRBV11-2; CDR3 protein: CASSLDAYQPQHF; CDR3 DNA: TGTGCCAGCAGCTTAGATGCATATCAGCCCCAGCATTTT
D gene: -; clone size: -; J gene: TRBJ1-5; V gene: TRBV4-1; CDR3 protein: CASSPVGAAQPQHF; CDR3 DNA: TGCGCCAGCAGCCCAGTGGGGGCGGCTCAGCCCCAGCATTTT
D gene: -; clone size: -; J gene: TRBJ2-3; V gene: TRBV15; CDR3 protein: CATSRARVTDTQYF; CDR3 DNA: TGTGCCACCAGCAGAGCCAGGGTGACAGATACGCAGTATTTT
D gene: TRBD2; clone size: few; J gene: TRBJ2-5; V gene: TRBV30; CDR3 protein: CAWTNRTRGGTQYF; CDR3 DNA: TGTGCCTGGACCAACCGGACCCGGGGGGGGACCCAGTACTTC
D gene: TRBD1; clone size: -; J gene: TRBJ2-1; V gene: TRBV6-1; CDR3 protein: CASSGTGTGHNEQFF; CDR3 DNA: TGTGCCAGCAGTGGAACCGGGACAGGCCACAATGAGCAGTTCTTC
D gene: TRBD2; clone size: -; J gene: TRBJ2-3; V gene: TRBV7-9; CDR3 protein: CASSLGLGRDTQYF; CDR3 DNA: TGTGCCAGCAGCTTGGGACTAGGAAGGGATACGCAGTATTTT
D gene: -; clone size: -; J gene: TRBJ1-5; V gene: TRBV27; CDR3 protein: CASSLGGSFGENRKVQPQHF; CDR3 DNA: TGTGCCAGCAGTTTAGGTGGGTCATTTGGCGAAAATAGAAAAGTGCAGCCCCAGCATTTT
D gene: TRBD2; clone size: -; J gene: TRBJ2-1; V gene: TRBV10-3; CDR3 protein: CAISGVAGGGYNEQFF; CDR3 DNA: TGTGCCATCAGTGGGGTAGCGGGAGGCGGATACAATGAGCAGTTCTTC
D gene: TRBD1; clone size: once; J gene: TRBJ2-5; V gene: TRBV11-2; CDR3 protein: CASSLYSTGIVETQYF; CDR3 DNA: TGTGCCAGCAGCTTGTACTCGACAGGGATCGTGGAGACCCAGTACTTC
D gene: -; clone size: -; J gene: TRBJ1-2; V gene: TRBV12-5; CDR3 protein: CASGLLGSDYGYTF; CDR3 DNA: TGTGCTAGTGGTTTGTTGGGTTCGGACTATGGCTACACCTTC